The entry below gives a single TCR beta chain sequence along with its context. What antigen it recognizes has not been identified. Base-call qualities are not available, and no considerably larger clone is one nucleotide away. The sample belongs to a study of blood T cell repertoires in COVID-19 (dated by TCRdb to between 2020 and 2021). Notes on the research overall: Samples covering the acute and convalescent phases of COVID-19 were provided by collaborators in the United States, Italy and Spain. The prospective study material was composed of cDNA or gDNA derived from T cells, B-cell-depleted T cells, or PBMCs. The dataset comprised deeply sampled blood TCRbeta repertoires from subjects exposed to, actively infected with, or recovered from COVID-19. The repertoires were released in a freely available public database intended as a resource for research on the immune response to SARS-CoV-2. The samples were drawn from the first 160 participants of the ongoing ImmuneRACE study and from 1,254 subjects provided by 6 global collaborators. The sample metadata nearly always contained a de-identified subject ID, COVID-19 status, age in years and sex. HLA class I and class II types, where available, came from metadata supplied by the sample provider rather than from assay-based typing.

Results the study describes overall, beyond this receptor: Clinical and demographic metadata were provided uncurated, with the amount varying by source and participant.

TCRbeta CDR3 regions were amplified from genomic DNA by means of the immunoSEQ Assay, a bias-controlled multiplex PCR. Turning to the authors' computational methods: The number of nucleated cells in each sample was estimated by amplification of reference gene primers within the assay. To quantify the absolute abundance of each unique TCRbeta CDR3 rearrangement, sequence reads were collapsed and filtered. For each sample, productive Simpson clonality was calculated by taking the square root of Simpson's diversity index across productive rearrangements. This is the immuneACCESS table as TCRdb keeps it, with only in-frame sequences that have V and J called. A part of the clones is gone; compared with another copy, unresolved V genes explain less than half, and the rest is unexplained. The V and J calls and the clone size are those of that table, but D and trimming were determined from the DNA. The sample includes fewer than 250,000 clones, with almost 90% observed a single time. The ten most abundant clones make up 2.5% to 3.5% of the sample.

Whole blood was collected in K2EDTA tubes by collaborating institutions according to the institutions' own protocols. For TCRbeta analysis, collaborators shipped samples in one of three forms: frozen whole blood, isolated PBMCs, or DNA extracted from either of those sample types. Trimming costs V 5 bases and J 0 bases, and their ends lie 10 bases apart. Via the germline V gene, CDR1 is SGHTA and CDR2 FQGNSA. The CDR3 spans 14 residues, from the cysteine through the phenylalanine. CDR3 DNA is the only sequence kept; it has 42 bases, read in frame from the first base. This receptor chain uses TRBV7-2 and TRBJ1-2, and TRBD1 may be the D gene, going by 5 matching bases. Sequenced material: peripheral blood. The TCR comes from a woman aged 55-70 years with acute or convalescent COVID-19. DNA sequence: TGTGCCAGCAGCGCAGGGTACGCTAACTATGGCTACACCTTC. Its protein is CASSAGYANYGYTF.